Listed below are T cell receptor beta chains from one sample, sequenced in a study of regulatory T cells in long-lasting Graves disease. TCRdb ran MiXCR on the multiplex PCR reads and lists one entry per CDR3 protein. The top ten hold 29% of the sample, which has almost 350,000 distinct CDR3 sequences, around a fifth seen once. Sequencing used peripheral blood mononuclear cells (PBMCs), obtained when the disease was refractory, from a patient treated with antithyroid drugs. These receptors all stem from a female donor with Graves disease. Each CDR3 is given with its conserved first and last residue. The order of the fields is J gene, V gene, CDR3 protein.

J: TRBJ2-7
V: TRBV6-1
CDR3: CASSATLTGIPYEQYF

J: TRBJ2-5
V: TRBV20-1
CDR3: CSGGTPLGETQYF

J: TRBJ2-4
V: TRBV14
CDR3: CASSQEISLNIQYF

J: TRBJ1-2
V: TRBV5-1
CDR3: CASSSTTLTGNYGYTF

J: TRBJ2-4
V: TRBV5-8
CDR3: CASSSGIAKNIQYF

J: TRBJ2-3
V: TRBV7-2
CDR3: CASSLTVIGTQYF

J: TRBJ2-7
V: TRBV19
CDR3: CASRDSYEQYF

J: TRBJ2-5
V: TRBV5-1
CDR3: CASSLGAGAGTQYF

J: TRBJ2-7
V: TRBV7-2
CDR3: CASSRDQTYEQYF

J: TRBJ2-2
V: TRBV11-3
CDR3: CASSLDRGHTGELFF

J: TRBJ1-2
V: TRBV13
CDR3: CASSKGTGYGYTF

J: TRBJ2-7
V: TRBV20-1
CDR3: CSARDRMRGGTHEQYF

J: TRBJ1-3
V: TRBV7-2
CDR3: CASSLTGTGSSGNTIYF

J: TRBJ1-4
V: TRBV6-1
CDR3: CASRPQGINEKLFF

J: TRBJ1-5
V: TRBV7-9
CDR3: CASSLDYRGSNQPQHF

J: TRBJ1-2
V: TRBV5-8
CDR3: CASSSRTGRATYGYTF

J: TRBJ2-1
V: TRBV24-1
CDR3: CATSDPGGAHNNEQFF

J: TRBJ2-3
V: TRBV5-1
CDR3: CASSLAGGPTDTQYF

J: TRBJ2-4
V: TRBV30
CDR3: CAWSGDREIAKNIQYF

J: TRBJ2-1
V: TRBV2
CDR3: CASTPGLERGEQFF

J: TRBJ1-1
V: TRBV14
CDR3: CASSPGFSEAFF

J: TRBJ2-2
V: TRBV5-8
CDR3: CASSWTSGSGGELFF

J: TRBJ2-7
V: TRBV29-1
CDR3: CSVDLGTGFSYEQYF

J: TRBJ1-5
V: TRBV20-1
CDR3: CSARGQVGARQPQHF

J: TRBJ2-3
V: TRBV29-1
CDR3: CSGKTGTDTQYF

J: TRBJ2-4
V: TRBV11-2
CDR3: CASSSLAGYTKNIQHF

J: TRBJ2-7
V: TRBV6-5
CDR3: CASSYRGMYEQYF

J: TRBJ2-2
V: TRBV11-2
CDR3: CASSLYFTGELFF

J: TRBJ1-6
V: TRBV30
CDR3: CAWTLDRDSPLHF

J: TRBJ2-6
V: TRBV7-8
CDR3: CASSLGSVLTF

J: TRBJ2-7
V: TRBV6-5
CDR3: CASSSGTGGPYEQYF

J: TRBJ2-2
V: TRBV30
CDR3: CAWSRPGRAGTGELFF

J: TRBJ1-6
V: TRBV7-6
CDR3: CASSRLTGGNNSPLHF

J: TRBJ1-6
V: TRBV3-1
CDR3: CASSAGDGNSPLHF

J: TRBJ2-1
V: TRBV6-2/TRBV6-3
CDR3: CASSYPGTYEQFF

J: TRBJ2-7
V: TRBV5-6
CDR3: CATTFRFAGGYEQYF

J: TRBJ2-3
V: TRBV7-2
CDR3: CASTTGVSTDTQYF

J: TRBJ1-2
V: TRBV7-3
CDR3: CASSPWQGASYGYTF

J: TRBJ1-5
V: TRBV27
CDR3: CASSLSWRAQPQHF

J: TRBJ2-2
V: TRBV9
CDR3: CASSGLAGGLHGELFF

J: TRBJ2-7
V: TRBV4-1
CDR3: CASSLGHSGRSYEQYF

J: TRBJ1-2
V: TRBV2
CDR3: CASTEVLNGYTF

J: TRBJ1-5
V: TRBV12-3/TRBV12-4
CDR3: CASGASYKNPQHF

J: TRBJ1-3
V: TRBV12-5
CDR3: CASGTQSRPGTSSGNTIYF

J: TRBJ2-2
V: TRBV19
CDR3: CASQPRGRPSGELFF

J: TRBJ2-4
V: TRBV11-2
CDR3: CASSLSGEVGDIQYF

J: TRBJ1-1
V: TRBV2
CDR3: CASSLLGGQGGKAFF

J: TRBJ1-1
V: TRBV15
CDR3: CATSPQRDRANTEAFF

J: TRBJ2-3
V: TRBV6-9
CDR3: CASSSNPISMTETLDTQYF

J: TRBJ1-3
V: TRBV12-3/TRBV12-4
CDR3: CASSPGLSGDTIYF

J: TRBJ2-1
V: TRBV11-2
CDR3: CASSLVRGGGRRNEQFF

J: TRBJ1-5
V: TRBV6-1
CDR3: CASSAWGNQPQHF